Presented here are 9 T cell receptor beta chains from one specimen sequenced in a study of blood T cells in healthy people across ages. It was with a sample-barcoded 5' primer and a J-beta primer mix that a second PCR of roughly 6 to 12 cycles was run. TCRdb re-called the 5' RACE reads through MiXCR, storing one row per CDR3 protein. Here the sample spans some 290,000 distinct CDR3 sequences, 27% being singletons. The specimen was blood. Source of these receptors: a woman in her 70s in good health.

The chain carries TRBV6-6 and TRBJ2-5; TRBD1 aligns across 7 bases. Trimming cost V 0 bases and J 1 base; bases outside gene matches: 2. CDR3 length equals 15 residues. CDR1 and CDR2 (germline): MNHNY, SVGAGI (reference sequence). CDR3 sequence reads: CASSYSQGTQETQYF. CDR3 sequence (DNA): TGTGCCAGCAGTTACTCACAGGGGACCCAAGAGACCCAGTACTTC.

This clonotype was seen ten or more times. This sequence joins TRBV9 and TRBJ2-1; D is perhaps TRBD1 (6 bases). Germline lookup yields CDR1 SGDLS and CDR2 YYNGEE. The CDR3 contains 14 residues. V was pared by 4 bases and J by 5 bases, with 13 bases between. The chain's CDR3 is CASSQGTRNNEQFF. The CDR3 bases are TGTGCCAGCAGCCAAGGGACACGAAACAATGAGCAGTTCTTC.

This clonotype has only a few counts. The V and J genes are TRBV7-8 and TRBJ2-7; TRBD2 might be the D (6 bases). The DNA end is a closer match to TRBJ2-1, so the J assignment may be wrong. Germline CDR1 is SGHVS and CDR2 is FQNEAQ. The CDR3 contains 16 residues. CDR3 amino acids: CASSLIPGTFRNEQFF. CDR3 DNA: TGTGCCAGCAGTTTAATACCTGGGACTTTCAGAAATGAGCAGTTCTTC.

This clonotype was picked up a small number of times. The V gene is TRBV24-1, the J gene TRBJ1-2, with 10 bases lining up with TRBD1. The junction had 6 bases not matched to a gene; V was cut back by 5 bases and J by 4 bases. This CDR3 spans 15 amino acids. Germline CDR1 reads KGHDR; CDR2 reads SFDVKD. The CDR3 coding sequence is TGTGCCACCAGTGCCCCGGGACAGGGGTCCTATGGCTACACCTTC. This codes for CATSAPGQGSYGYTF.

This chain's CDR3 is CASSYSRGRGNTEAFF. In DNA form, the CDR3 reads TGTGCCAGCAGTTACTCCAGGGGGAGGGGGAACACTGAAGCTTTCTTT. The chain uses TRBV6-6 and TRBJ1-1; 7 nucleotides match TRBD1. CDR3 length equals 16 residues. Germline CDR1 is MNHNY and CDR2 is SVGAGI (reference sequence). The trim removed 0 bases at V and 1 base at J, leaving 5 bases unmatched.

This clonotype has more than one count but fewer than ten. The rearrangement uses TRBV6-6 and TRBJ1-1, with a possible D match to TRBD1 (5 bases). The CDR3 is 14 amino acids. CDR1 and CDR2 from the germline V gene are MNHNY and SVGAGI (reference sequence). V lost 6 bases to trimming and J lost 1 base, with 12 bases between them. The CDR3 sequence is CASSRGTGNTEAFF. CDR3 nucleotide sequence: TGTGCCAGCAGCCGAGGGACGGGGAACACTGAAGCTTTCTTT.

Only a few counts were recorded for this clonotype. The gene calls are TRBV4-2 and TRBJ1-1, with D hard to call. The CDR3 runs to 18 residues. V lost 1 base and J lost 0, with 18 bases in between. Germline CDR1 LGHNA, CDR2 YNFKEQ. CDR3 residues: CASSQVGFQLNLNTEAFF. As DNA, the CDR3 is TGTGCCAGCAGCCAAGTGGGTTTTCAGTTGAACTTGAACACTGAAGCTTTCTTT.

This chain uses TRBV7-6 with TRBJ2-5; D may be TRBD2 (6 bases). The CDR3 is 15 amino acids. Between the trimmed V and J ends, which lost 2 bases and 3 bases, there was a span of 13 bases. Germline loops: CDR1 SGHVS, CDR2 FNYEAQ. CDR3 sequence (DNA): TGTGCCAGCAGCTTAAGGATAACGGGAGAAGAGACCCAGTACTTC. It translates to CASSLRITGEETQYF.

This clonotype was counted only a few times. The chain has TRBV28 and TRBJ2-6; D call uncertain. This CDR3 has 12 residues. Germline-derived CDR1 and CDR2 are MDHEN and SYDVKM. V lost 10 bases and J 2 bases, leaving 6 bases between the germline ends. CDR3 DNA sequence: TGTGCCACCGCAACTGGGGCCAACGTCCTGACTTTC. It specifies CATATGANVLTF.